These T cell receptor beta chains were read from a single sample in a study of cytomegalovirus exposure and HLA in healthy donors. Using immunoSEQ multiplex PCR, the repertoire was profiled, and TCRdb retains in-frame clones only, with some absent. This repertoire shows roughly 34,000 clones, about 72% found once; its top ten account for around 7%. The sequencing sample was made of PBMCs. The receptors come from a man aged 25-40 years in good health and CMV-seronegative. Both conserved end residues are part of each CDR3. The D gene is left open where the match is weak. Expanded clones are given a class, and other clones once, few, many or no size at all.

v_call: TRBV29-1
clone_size: NA
d_call: TRBD1
j_call: TRBJ1-1
cdr3_nt: TGCAGCGTTCGCCCGGGACAGGGGTTTACTGAAGCTTTCTTT
cdr3_aa: CSVRPGQGFTEAFF

v_call: TRBV29-1
clone_size: NA
d_call: TRBD1
j_call: TRBJ2-5
cdr3_nt: TGCAGCGCCGAGAGAGGGGGCTTGGAGACCCAGTACTTC
cdr3_aa: CSAERGGLETQYF

v_call: TRBV14
clone_size: NA
d_call: NA
j_call: TRBJ2-7
cdr3_nt: TGTGCCAGCAGCCAGGTCTGGGCAGGGGCTTTCGACGAGCAGTACTTC
cdr3_aa: CASSQVWAGAFDEQYF

v_call: TRBV29-1
clone_size: NA
d_call: TRBD1
j_call: TRBJ1-2
cdr3_nt: TGCAGCGCCGCCGGGACAGGGGTCTATGGCTACACCTTC
cdr3_aa: CSAAGTGVYGYTF

v_call: TRBV10-3
clone_size: NA
d_call: TRBD1
j_call: TRBJ2-7
cdr3_nt: TGTGCCATCAGTGAGCCCCAGAGGGGACAGATCTACGAGCAGTACTTC
cdr3_aa: CAISEPQRGQIYEQYF

v_call: TRBV4-3
clone_size: NA
d_call: TRBD1
j_call: TRBJ1-6
cdr3_nt: TGCGCCAGCAGCCCCTCAGGGGGCGCGGCCCTCCACTTT
cdr3_aa: CASSPSGGAALHF

v_call: TRBV9
clone_size: NA
d_call: NA
j_call: TRBJ2-7
cdr3_nt: TGTGCCAGCAGCCCCAGGTGGGCTAGCCCCGACGAGCAGTACTTC
cdr3_aa: CASSPRWASPDEQYF

v_call: TRBV5-1
clone_size: NA
d_call: NA
j_call: TRBJ1-2
cdr3_nt: TGCGCCAGCAGCTCTACAGTCAATGGCTACACCTTC
cdr3_aa: CASSSTVNGYTF

v_call: TRBV6-5
clone_size: once
d_call: NA
j_call: TRBJ1-1
cdr3_nt: TGTGCCAGCAGTTACTACTCGGGAAGGAGAGGTGAAGCTTTCTTT
cdr3_aa: CASSYYSGRRGEAFF

v_call: TRBV6-1
clone_size: NA
d_call: NA
j_call: TRBJ1-4
cdr3_nt: TGTGCCAGCAAATGGGGGCAGACAACTAATGAAAAACTGTTTTTT
cdr3_aa: CASKWGQTTNEKLFF

v_call: TRBV7-2
clone_size: NA
d_call: NA
j_call: TRBJ2-1
cdr3_nt: TGTGCCAGCAGTACGACCAGGGGCGGCAGTGGGTTCTTC
cdr3_aa: CASSTTRGGSGFF

v_call: TRBV4-1
clone_size: NA
d_call: NA
j_call: TRBJ2-3
cdr3_nt: TGCGCCAGCAGCCAAGCCCTGAGGGAGGCAAGCACAGATACGCAGTATTTT
cdr3_aa: CASSQALREASTDTQYF

v_call: TRBV7-8
clone_size: NA
d_call: NA
j_call: TRBJ1-2
cdr3_nt: TGTGCCAGCAGCTCGCAGGGCGGCTACACCTTC
cdr3_aa: CASSSQGGYTF

v_call: TRBV29-1
clone_size: NA
d_call: TRBD1
j_call: TRBJ1-5
cdr3_nt: TGCAGCGTGAGACAGGGGTGGGAGCCCCAGCATTTT
cdr3_aa: CSVRQGWEPQHF

v_call: TRBV2
clone_size: NA
d_call: NA
j_call: TRBJ1-1
cdr3_nt: TGTGCCAGCAGTGCCGGGGTGAACACTGAAGCTTTCTTT
cdr3_aa: CASSAGVNTEAFF

v_call: TRBV28
clone_size: once
d_call: NA
j_call: TRBJ1-5
cdr3_nt: TGTGCCAGCAGGGGGGCGGGCAATCAGCCCCAGCATTTT
cdr3_aa: CASRGAGNQPQHF

v_call: TRBV29-1
clone_size: few
d_call: NA
j_call: TRBJ2-4
cdr3_nt: TGCAGCGTTGAAGAACCCGGGGTAAACATTCAGTACTTC
cdr3_aa: CSVEEPGVNIQYF

v_call: TRBV27
clone_size: few
d_call: NA
j_call: TRBJ2-5
cdr3_nt: TGTGCCAGCAGTTCGTCTGGGGGCGGTCCGGTAGGGCAAGAGACCCAGTACTTC
cdr3_aa: CASSSSGGGPVGQETQYF

v_call: TRBV5-1
clone_size: NA
d_call: NA
j_call: TRBJ1-1
cdr3_nt: TGCGCCAGCACGGGGGGCGAGCCTAACACTGAAGCTTTCTTT
cdr3_aa: CASTGGEPNTEAFF

v_call: TRBV29-1
clone_size: NA
d_call: NA
j_call: TRBJ1-2
cdr3_nt: TGCAGCGCCCGAGTGGGGGGTAACTATGGCTACACCTTC
cdr3_aa: CSARVGGNYGYTF

v_call: TRBV4-2
clone_size: NA
d_call: TRBD1
j_call: TRBJ1-1
cdr3_nt: TGTGCCAGCAGCCGAGACAGGGAAGCCTCTGAAGCTTTCTTT
cdr3_aa: CASSRDREASEAFF

v_call: TRBV11-1
clone_size: NA
d_call: NA
j_call: TRBJ2-7
cdr3_nt: TGTGCCAGCAGGGGAGGCGGTCCGGTGCAGTACTTC
cdr3_aa: CASRGGGPVQYF

v_call: TRBV4-1
clone_size: NA
d_call: NA
j_call: TRBJ2-7
cdr3_nt: TGCGCCAGCAGCCAAGAAGGCAGGGGAGTCCACGAGCAGTACTTC
cdr3_aa: CASSQEGRGVHEQYF

v_call: TRBV25-1
clone_size: NA
d_call: TRBD1
j_call: TRBJ2-6
cdr3_nt: TGTGCCAGCACTATCACAGGGGCTGGGGCCAACGTCCTGACTTTC
cdr3_aa: CASTITGAGANVLTF

v_call: TRBV7-9
clone_size: NA
d_call: NA
j_call: TRBJ1-4
cdr3_nt: TGTGCCAGCAGCTCAACAGGGTCGGATGAAAAACTGTTTTTT
cdr3_aa: CASSSTGSDEKLFF

v_call: TRBV6-1
clone_size: few
d_call: NA
j_call: TRBJ1-5
cdr3_nt: TGTGCCAGCAGTGAAGCCAACGTGGGGAGTCAGCCCCAGCATTTT
cdr3_aa: CASSEANVGSQPQHF

v_call: TRBV9
clone_size: NA
d_call: NA
j_call: TRBJ2-3
cdr3_nt: TGTGCCAGCAGCGTAGGAGGGCTGGTGGAAAATACGCAGTATTTT
cdr3_aa: CASSVGGLVENTQYF

v_call: TRBV4-1
clone_size: once
d_call: NA
j_call: TRBJ2-6
cdr3_nt: TGCGCCAGCAGCCAAACAGGGACTGGGGCCAACGTCCTGACTTTC
cdr3_aa: CASSQTGTGANVLTF

v_call: TRBV4-3
clone_size: NA
d_call: TRBD2
j_call: TRBJ2-7
cdr3_nt: TGCGCCAGCAGCCAACTACTAGCGGGGGAGACCTACGAGCAGTACTTC
cdr3_aa: CASSQLLAGETYEQYF

v_call: TRBV2
clone_size: NA
d_call: NA
j_call: TRBJ1-5
cdr3_nt: TGTGCCAGCAGCCCTTTATTACTCAATCAGCCCCAGCATTTT
cdr3_aa: CASSPLLLNQPQHF

v_call: TRBV27
clone_size: NA
d_call: NA
j_call: TRBJ1-4
cdr3_nt: TGTGCCAGCAGTTCGCGGAATGAAAAACTGTTTTTT
cdr3_aa: CASSSRNEKLFF

v_call: TRBV7-2
clone_size: few
d_call: NA
j_call: TRBJ1-4
cdr3_nt: TGTGCCAGCAGCCCGGGTTCGACAACTAATGAAAAACTGTTTTTT
cdr3_aa: CASSPGSTTNEKLFF

v_call: TRBV28
clone_size: few
d_call: NA
j_call: TRBJ1-5
cdr3_nt: TGTGCCAGCAGCCTCAGGGCGCATCAGCCCCAGCATTTT
cdr3_aa: CASSLRAHQPQHF

v_call: TRBV4-1
clone_size: NA
d_call: TRBD2
j_call: TRBJ2-5
cdr3_nt: TGCGCCAGCGCCCAGAGGAGCCATGTGAGGACTAGCGGGACCCCGAGTGAGACCCAGTACTTC
cdr3_aa: CASAQRSHVRTSGTPSETQYF

v_call: TRBV5-1
clone_size: NA
d_call: NA
j_call: TRBJ2-7
cdr3_nt: TGCGCCAGCAGCCCGGCCGAGGGCCTCTCCTACGAGCAGTACTTC
cdr3_aa: CASSPAEGLSYEQYF

v_call: TRBV4-1
clone_size: NA
d_call: TRBD1
j_call: TRBJ1-2
cdr3_nt: TGCGCCAGCAGCCAAGTGATTTCAACCTCTAGGGACAGGTCCAACTATGGCTACACCTTC
cdr3_aa: CASSQVISTSRDRSNYGYTF

v_call: TRBV29-1
clone_size: once
d_call: NA
j_call: TRBJ1-4
cdr3_nt: TGCAGCGTTGAACTCAGGGCTAATGAAAAACTGTTTTTT
cdr3_aa: CSVELRANEKLFF

v_call: TRBV4-1
clone_size: NA
d_call: TRBD2
j_call: TRBJ2-3
cdr3_nt: TGCGCCAGCAGCCCTCAAATACTAGCGGCCCGCACAGATACGCAGTATTTT
cdr3_aa: CASSPQILAARTDTQYF

v_call: TRBV7-2
clone_size: NA
d_call: NA
j_call: TRBJ2-1
cdr3_nt: TGTGCCAGCAGCTCAAGGACTGGGTACAATGAGCAGTTCTTC
cdr3_aa: CASSSRTGYNEQFF

v_call: TRBV10-2
clone_size: once
d_call: NA
j_call: TRBJ1-1
cdr3_nt: TGCGCCAGCAGAAACGGACAGTTCATGAACACTGAAGCTTTCTTT
cdr3_aa: CASRNGQFMNTEAFF

v_call: TRBV4-2
clone_size: NA
d_call: TRBD2
j_call: TRBJ2-3
cdr3_nt: TGTGCCAGCAGTGATAGCGGGGGTGGCACAGATACGCAGTATTTT
cdr3_aa: CASSDSGGGTDTQYF

v_call: TRBV7-2
clone_size: NA
d_call: NA
j_call: TRBJ2-5
cdr3_nt: TGTGCCAGCAGCTTTGTACGCAGGGAAGAGACCCAGTACTTC
cdr3_aa: CASSFVRREETQYF

v_call: TRBV4-2
clone_size: NA
d_call: TRBD2
j_call: TRBJ2-3
cdr3_nt: TGTGCCAGCAGCCGAACTAGCGAGGTTAGCACAGATACGCAGTATTTT
cdr3_aa: CASSRTSEVSTDTQYF

v_call: TRBV4-1
clone_size: once
d_call: NA
j_call: TRBJ2-7
cdr3_nt: TGCGCCAGCAGCCTTCATACCAGTCTCTCCTACGAGCAGTACTTC
cdr3_aa: CASSLHTSLSYEQYF

v_call: TRBV2
clone_size: many
d_call: TRBD2
j_call: TRBJ2-1
cdr3_nt: TGTGCCAGCAGTGATAGCGGGCTATACAATGAGCAGTTCTTC
cdr3_aa: CASSDSGLYNEQFF

v_call: TRBV4-3
clone_size: once
d_call: NA
j_call: TRBJ1-5
cdr3_nt: TGCGCCAGCAGCCAGGCCGTATTGGTAGCTTATAGCAATCAGCCCCAGCATTTT
cdr3_aa: CASSQAVLVAYSNQPQHF

v_call: TRBV10-2
clone_size: NA
d_call: TRBD2
j_call: TRBJ2-7
cdr3_nt: TGCGCCAGCAGGGTGGCTGGTGCTAGCGGGAGCTCCGAGCAGTACTTC
cdr3_aa: CASRVAGASGSSEQYF

v_call: TRBV4-1
clone_size: NA
d_call: NA
j_call: TRBJ1-5
cdr3_nt: TGCGCCAGCAGCCAAGATCTAAGTCAGCCCCAGCATTTT
cdr3_aa: CASSQDLSQPQHF

v_call: TRBV6-5
clone_size: NA
d_call: NA
j_call: TRBJ2-7
cdr3_nt: TGTGCCAGCAGTAGCGTTGCGGCGGCTCCCTACGAGCAGTACTTC
cdr3_aa: CASSSVAAAPYEQYF

v_call: TRBV15
clone_size: NA
d_call: TRBD1
j_call: TRBJ2-5
cdr3_nt: TGTGCCACCAGCCGGACAGGGCCCGGGGAGACCCAGTACTTC
cdr3_aa: CATSRTGPGETQYF

v_call: TRBV2
clone_size: NA
d_call: TRBD1
j_call: TRBJ2-5
cdr3_nt: TGTGCCAGCAGTCAAGAACCGGGACAGCAAGAGACCCAGTACTTC
cdr3_aa: CASSQEPGQQETQYF

v_call: TRBV6-5
clone_size: once
d_call: TRBD1
j_call: TRBJ1-1
cdr3_nt: TGTGCCAGCACCGCACAGGGGTCCTTGAACACTGAAGCTTTCTTT
cdr3_aa: CASTAQGSLNTEAFF

v_call: TRBV6-1
clone_size: NA
d_call: NA
j_call: TRBJ1-1
cdr3_nt: TGTGCCAGCGCCGTTGGAGGGAACACTGAAGCTTTCTTT
cdr3_aa: CASAVGGNTEAFF

v_call: TRBV7-9
clone_size: NA
d_call: NA
j_call: TRBJ2-7
cdr3_nt: TGTGCCAGCAGCTTAGTACAGGGTGAAGAGCAGTACTTC
cdr3_aa: CASSLVQGEEQYF

v_call: TRBV2
clone_size: NA
d_call: TRBD2
j_call: TRBJ2-5
cdr3_nt: TGTGCCAGCAGGAGGACTAGCGCGGAGACCCAGTACTTC
cdr3_aa: CASRRTSAETQYF

v_call: TRBV4-1
clone_size: once
d_call: TRBD1
j_call: TRBJ1-5
cdr3_nt: TGCGCCAGCAGCCAAGGTCACAGGGGGAATCAGCCCCAGCATTTT
cdr3_aa: CASSQGHRGNQPQHF

v_call: TRBV14
clone_size: NA
d_call: NA
j_call: TRBJ2-7
cdr3_nt: TGTGCCAGCAGCCAAGCATCAGGGTTTTCCTACGAGCAGTACTTC
cdr3_aa: CASSQASGFSYEQYF

v_call: TRBV6-5
clone_size: NA
d_call: TRBD1
j_call: TRBJ1-2
cdr3_nt: TGTGCCAGCAGTTACTATCGACAGGGGGACTATGGCTACACCTTC
cdr3_aa: CASSYYRQGDYGYTF

v_call: TRBV5-1
clone_size: NA
d_call: NA
j_call: TRBJ2-1
cdr3_nt: TGCGCCAGCAGCGGGGGGGCCCTCTACAATGAGCAGTTCTTC
cdr3_aa: CASSGGALYNEQFF

v_call: TRBV4-1
clone_size: NA
d_call: TRBD1
j_call: TRBJ1-2
cdr3_nt: TGCGCCAGCAGCGTCCGGGACAGGGGAAACTATGGCTACACCTTC
cdr3_aa: CASSVRDRGNYGYTF